This T cell receptor (beta chain) is drawn from a study of T cell responses to AZD1222 COVID-19 vaccine. Study outcomes and limitations: A rise in Spike-specific TCR breadth and depth followed two AZD1222 doses. Donors skewed white British and female; clonal diversity was possibly underestimated. Sampling captured repertoires only after the peak T cell response.

There are 15 residues in the CDR3. Germline assignment: CDR1 SGHVS and CDR2 FQNEAQ. Trimming left V 5 bases short and J 4 bases short, with 15 bases between. TCRdb keeps only in-frame clones here, not all; method: immunoSEQ multiplex PCR. The table shows around 110,000 clones, with 70% to 90% occurring only once. A note on this clone: Its antigen is undetermined.

The TCR originated in an adult in good health. The source material was peripheral blood, sampled on day 0 of AZD1222 vaccination. The rearrangement uses TRBV7-8 and TRBJ1-5; D not certain. The CDR3 sequence is CASSPNRAPNQPQHF. The DNA of the CDR3 is TGTGCCAGCAGCCCTAACCGGGCCCCGAATCAGCCCCAGCATTTT.